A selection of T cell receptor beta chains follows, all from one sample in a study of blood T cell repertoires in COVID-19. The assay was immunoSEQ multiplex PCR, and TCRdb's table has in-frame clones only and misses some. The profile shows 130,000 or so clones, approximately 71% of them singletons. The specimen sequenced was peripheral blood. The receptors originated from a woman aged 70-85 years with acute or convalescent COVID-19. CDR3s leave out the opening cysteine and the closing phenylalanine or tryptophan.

CDR3aa: ASSYMAGDYNEQF; v_gene: TRBV6-5; j_gene: TRBJ2-1
CDR3aa: ASGEDPEQETQY; v_gene: TRBV6-5; j_gene: TRBJ2-5
CDR3aa: ASSYLTGNNYEQY; v_gene: TRBV5-1; j_gene: TRBJ2-7
CDR3aa: ASSAGGDTQY; v_gene: TRBV19; j_gene: TRBJ2-3
CDR3aa: ASSPRTGYSNQPQH; v_gene: TRBV28; j_gene: TRBJ1-5
CDR3aa: ASSWTGLNTEAF; v_gene: TRBV6-5; j_gene: TRBJ1-1
CDR3aa: ASSYRERTQTGGAFGYT; v_gene: TRBV4-1; j_gene: TRBJ1-2
CDR3aa: ASSIQGENTEAF; v_gene: TRBV7-8; j_gene: TRBJ1-1
CDR3aa: ASSLGDRGRSGEKLF; v_gene: TRBV5-1; j_gene: TRBJ1-4
CDR3aa: ASSLSLAGRNNEQF; v_gene: TRBV28; j_gene: TRBJ2-1
CDR3aa: ASSQAGGPNEQY; v_gene: TRBV6-2/TRBV6-3; j_gene: TRBJ2-7
CDR3aa: ASSQDTGGRETQY; v_gene: TRBV4-3; j_gene: TRBJ2-5
CDR3aa: ASSPDRETGELF; v_gene: TRBV7-9; j_gene: TRBJ2-2
CDR3aa: AISREGTYEQY; v_gene: TRBV10-3; j_gene: TRBJ2-7
CDR3aa: ASSQTPGTGNSPLH; v_gene: TRBV7-6; j_gene: TRBJ1-6
CDR3aa: ASSARGGDGYT; v_gene: TRBV9; j_gene: TRBJ1-2
CDR3aa: AGTAGINEQF; v_gene: TRBV7-9; j_gene: TRBJ2-1
CDR3aa: ASSLLYSNQPQH; v_gene: TRBV7-8; j_gene: TRBJ1-5
CDR3aa: ASSPRTSGRNEQF; v_gene: TRBV11-3; j_gene: TRBJ2-1
CDR3aa: ASSLLRTGVNNQPQH; v_gene: TRBV5-6; j_gene: TRBJ1-5
CDR3aa: ASRLTSGDKQF; v_gene: TRBV6-5; j_gene: TRBJ2-1
CDR3aa: ASSPGNTYEQY; v_gene: TRBV12-3/TRBV12-4; j_gene: TRBJ2-7
CDR3aa: ASSQDAGYDTQY; v_gene: TRBV14; j_gene: TRBJ2-3
CDR3aa: ASSVDGGMNAYEQY; v_gene: TRBV9; j_gene: TRBJ2-7
CDR3aa: ASSFGQGKYEQY; v_gene: TRBV28; j_gene: TRBJ2-7
CDR3aa: ASSLVGGEQY; v_gene: TRBV28; j_gene: TRBJ2-7
CDR3aa: ASSLGQGKGGYT; v_gene: TRBV5-1; j_gene: TRBJ1-2
CDR3aa: ASSYGQTVMNTEAF; v_gene: TRBV6-6; j_gene: TRBJ1-1
CDR3aa: ASSMGQGGYGYT; v_gene: TRBV2; j_gene: TRBJ1-2
CDR3aa: ASSFNRDGYT; v_gene: TRBV7-9; j_gene: TRBJ1-2
CDR3aa: ASSLVGKDTQY; v_gene: TRBV13; j_gene: TRBJ2-3